These T cell receptor beta chains were read from a single sample in a study of shared clonotypes between healthy human individuals. Only in-frame clones appear in the TCRdb table, and some are missing; sequencing was by immunoSEQ multiplex PCR. Of some 2,000,000 clones in the sample, about 95% were seen once. Specimen: naive CD8+ T cells sorted from blood. The receptors here all came from a man between 18 and 35 years old in good health. Both conserved end residues are part of each CDR3. Each record gives: V gene, J gene, D gene, clone size, CDR3 protein, CDR3 DNA. The D gene is left open where the match is weak. Rows give clone size only sometimes, using once, few, many, or a class for an expanded clone.

V gene: TRBV7-8; J gene: TRBJ1-5; D gene: .; clone size: .; CDR3 protein: CASSLAEGSWGNQPQHF; CDR3 DNA: TGTGCCAGCAGCTTAGCGGAAGGGTCCTGGGGCAATCAGCCCCAGCATTTT
V gene: TRBV4-1; J gene: TRBJ2-1; D gene: .; clone size: .; CDR3 protein: CASSQVPGATYNEQFF; CDR3 DNA: TGCGCCAGCAGCCAAGTCCCAGGGGCGACCTACAATGAGCAGTTCTTC
V gene: TRBV5-5; J gene: TRBJ2-2; D gene: .; clone size: .; CDR3 protein: CASSLEVVTGELFF; CDR3 DNA: TGTGCCAGCAGCTTGGAAGTCGTAACCGGGGAGCTGTTTTTT
V gene: TRBV10-2; J gene: TRBJ1-1; D gene: .; clone size: .; CDR3 protein: CASGAPITEAFF; CDR3 DNA: TGCGCCAGCGGGGCCCCTATCACTGAAGCTTTCTTT
V gene: TRBV10-2; J gene: TRBJ1-6; D gene: .; clone size: .; CDR3 protein: CASSEIFSPLHF; CDR3 DNA: TGCGCCAGCAGTGAGATTTTTTCACCCCTCCACTTT
V gene: TRBV19; J gene: TRBJ1-3; D gene: .; clone size: .; CDR3 protein: CASSIFGGYSGNTIYF; CDR3 DNA: TGTGCCAGTAGTATATTTGGCGGGTACTCTGGAAACACCATATATTTT
V gene: TRBV7-8; J gene: TRBJ2-7; D gene: .; clone size: once; CDR3 protein: CASSFIPEGWGEQYF; CDR3 DNA: TGTGCCAGCAGCTTTATCCCGGAGGGGTGGGGGGAGCAGTACTTC
V gene: TRBV19; J gene: TRBJ1-1; D gene: .; clone size: .; CDR3 protein: CASSWGANTEAFF; CDR3 DNA: TGTGCCAGTAGTTGGGGGGCGAACACTGAAGCTTTCTTT
V gene: TRBV7-2; J gene: TRBJ2-7; D gene: .; clone size: .; CDR3 protein: CASSLSWGVYEQYF; CDR3 DNA: TGTGCCAGCAGCTTATCCTGGGGCGTCTACGAGCAGTACTTC
V gene: TRBV29-1; J gene: TRBJ2-3; D gene: .; clone size: .; CDR3 protein: CSVISRTDTQYF; CDR3 DNA: TGCAGCGTTATAAGTCGAACAGATACGCAGTATTTT
V gene: TRBV11-2; J gene: TRBJ2-1; D gene: TRBD2; clone size: .; CDR3 protein: CASSLVAAGVWNEQFF; CDR3 DNA: TGTGCCAGCAGCTTAGTGGCCGCGGGAGTCTGGAATGAGCAGTTCTTC
V gene: TRBV7-9; J gene: TRBJ1-1; D gene: .; clone size: .; CDR3 protein: CASSAIKTVNTEAFF; CDR3 DNA: TGTGCCAGCAGCGCAATAAAAACAGTGAACACTGAAGCTTTCTTT
V gene: TRBV6-1; J gene: TRBJ2-7; D gene: .; clone size: .; CDR3 protein: CASSVGVYEQYF; CDR3 DNA: TGTGCCAGCAGCGTTGGAGTCTACGAGCAGTACTTC
V gene: TRBV11-2; J gene: TRBJ2-7; D gene: .; clone size: .; CDR3 protein: CASSEDSYSYEQYF; CDR3 DNA: TGTGCCAGCAGTGAGGACTCCTACTCCTACGAGCAGTACTTC
V gene: TRBV30; J gene: TRBJ2-1; D gene: .; clone size: once; CDR3 protein: CAWSVQGDNEQFF; CDR3 DNA: TGTGCCTGGAGTGTCCAAGGAGACAATGAGCAGTTCTTC
V gene: TRBV6-1; J gene: TRBJ2-2; D gene: TRBD1; clone size: .; CDR3 protein: CASGQGATTGELFF; CDR3 DNA: TGTGCCAGCGGGCAGGGGGCGACCACCGGGGAGCTGTTTTTT
V gene: TRBV7-9; J gene: TRBJ1-1; D gene: TRBD1; clone size: .; CDR3 protein: CASSFTGTGYDTEAFF; CDR3 DNA: TGTGCCAGCAGCTTTACCGGGACAGGGTATGACACTGAAGCTTTCTTT
V gene: TRBV7-9; J gene: TRBJ2-1; D gene: TRBD2; clone size: .; CDR3 protein: CASSLATGTSGRSDEQFF; CDR3 DNA: TGTGCCAGCAGCTTAGCGACCGGGACTAGCGGGAGATCAGATGAGCAGTTCTTC
V gene: TRBV9; J gene: TRBJ1-5; D gene: .; clone size: .; CDR3 protein: CASSVGAVNQPQHF; CDR3 DNA: TGTGCCAGCAGCGTAGGGGCAGTCAATCAGCCCCAGCATTTT
V gene: TRBV10-2; J gene: TRBJ2-1; D gene: .; clone size: once; CDR3 protein: CASSETDNEQFF; CDR3 DNA: TGCGCCAGCAGTGAGACTGACAATGAGCAGTTCTTC
V gene: TRBV7-9; J gene: TRBJ2-2; D gene: .; clone size: few; CDR3 protein: CASSLQGRELFF; CDR3 DNA: TGTGCCAGCAGCCTACAGGGACGGGAGCTGTTTTTT
V gene: TRBV27; J gene: TRBJ2-5; D gene: .; clone size: .; CDR3 protein: CASRRTGDQETQYF; CDR3 DNA: TGTGCCAGCAGACGAACAGGTGATCAAGAGACCCAGTACTTC
V gene: TRBV7-2; J gene: TRBJ2-7; D gene: .; clone size: .; CDR3 protein: CASSLGGWGSYEQYF; CDR3 DNA: TGTGCCAGCAGCTTAGGCGGGTGGGGCTCCTACGAGCAGTACTTC
V gene: TRBV27; J gene: TRBJ2-7; D gene: .; clone size: .; CDR3 protein: CASSLRGVEQYF; CDR3 DNA: TGTGCCAGCAGTTTAAGGGGGGTCGAGCAGTACTTC
V gene: TRBV7-3; J gene: TRBJ2-7; D gene: .; clone size: .; CDR3 protein: CASSLIGGEQYF; CDR3 DNA: TGTGCCAGCAGCCTGATTGGGGGCGAGCAGTACTTC
V gene: TRBV5-4; J gene: TRBJ2-5; D gene: .; clone size: .; CDR3 protein: CASGRETQYF; CDR3 DNA: TGTGCCAGCGGGCGGGAGACCCAGTACTTC
V gene: TRBV6-6; J gene: TRBJ1-4; D gene: .; clone size: .; CDR3 protein: CASSYFKPSAGEKLFF; CDR3 DNA: TGTGCCAGCAGTTATTTTAAGCCCTCGGCGGGTGAAAAACTGTTTTTT
V gene: TRBV10-2; J gene: TRBJ2-7; D gene: TRBD1; clone size: .; CDR3 protein: CASSGFGQGTHEQYF; CDR3 DNA: TGCGCCAGCAGTGGCTTCGGACAGGGAACCCACGAGCAGTACTTC
V gene: TRBV19; J gene: TRBJ2-3; D gene: .; clone size: .; CDR3 protein: CASSRPSNLGYGTDTQYF; CDR3 DNA: TGTGCCAGTAGCCGCCCCTCCAATCTAGGTTACGGCACAGATACGCAGTATTTT
V gene: TRBV7-7; J gene: TRBJ2-1; D gene: .; clone size: .; CDR3 protein: CASSLASSSYNEQFF; CDR3 DNA: TGTGCTAGCAGCCTAGCCAGTAGCTCCTACAATGAGCAGTTCTTC
V gene: TRBV6-6; J gene: TRBJ2-2; D gene: TRBD1; clone size: .; CDR3 protein: CASSYTGTGDTGELFF; CDR3 DNA: TGTGCCAGCAGTTACACAGGGACAGGGGACACCGGGGAGCTGTTTTTT
V gene: TRBV5-1; J gene: TRBJ2-3; D gene: TRBD2; clone size: once; CDR3 protein: CASNPGLAGTDTQYF; CDR3 DNA: TGCGCCAGCAATCCGGGACTAGCGGGGACAGATACGCAGTATTTT
V gene: TRBV2; J gene: TRBJ2-7; D gene: .; clone size: .; CDR3 protein: CASSGQQYSYEQYF; CDR3 DNA: TGTGCCAGCAGTGGACAGCAGTACTCCTACGAGCAGTACTTC
V gene: TRBV5-6; J gene: TRBJ1-2; D gene: TRBD1; clone size: .; CDR3 protein: CASVWDRGNYGYTF; CDR3 DNA: TGTGCCAGCGTATGGGACAGGGGGAACTATGGCTACACCTTC
V gene: TRBV7-9; J gene: TRBJ2-3; D gene: TRBD2; clone size: .; CDR3 protein: CASSLEGSGRPDTQYF; CDR3 DNA: TGTGCCAGCAGCTTAGAGGGTAGCGGGAGGCCAGATACGCAGTATTTT
V gene: TRBV7-9; J gene: TRBJ2-7; D gene: .; clone size: .; CDR3 protein: CASSQDPLEQYF; CDR3 DNA: TGTGCCAGCAGCCAGGACCCTCTCGAGCAGTACTTC
V gene: TRBV7-9; J gene: TRBJ2-5; D gene: .; clone size: .; CDR3 protein: CASSSYRGGETQYF; CDR3 DNA: TGTGCCAGCAGCTCCTACAGGGGAGGAGAGACCCAGTACTTC
V gene: TRBV11-2; J gene: TRBJ1-2; D gene: TRBD1; clone size: .; CDR3 protein: CASSDGLTGRAIGYGYTF; CDR3 DNA: TGTGCCAGCAGCGACGGCTTGACAGGGAGGGCGATCGGGTATGGCTACACCTTC
V gene: TRBV7-2; J gene: TRBJ2-1; D gene: .; clone size: .; CDR3 protein: CASSLKNEQFF; CDR3 DNA: TGTGCCAGCAGCTTAAAAAATGAGCAGTTCTTC
V gene: TRBV10-1; J gene: TRBJ2-1; D gene: .; clone size: .; CDR3 protein: CASSDSLNEQFF; CDR3 DNA: TGCGCCAGCAGTGATTCTCTGAATGAGCAGTTCTTC
V gene: TRBV7-9; J gene: TRBJ2-5; D gene: TRBD2; clone size: .; CDR3 protein: CASSSSGGGQETQYF; CDR3 DNA: TGTGCCAGCAGCTCTAGCGGTGGAGGACAAGAGACCCAGTACTTC
V gene: TRBV30; J gene: TRBJ2-7; D gene: .; clone size: .; CDR3 protein: CAWSATGLPEQYF; CDR3 DNA: TGTGCCTGGAGCGCAACGGGGCTCCCCGAGCAGTACTTC
V gene: TRBV7-9; J gene: TRBJ2-1; D gene: .; clone size: .; CDR3 protein: CASSKYFNEQFF; CDR3 DNA: TGTGCCAGCAGCAAGTACTTCAATGAGCAGTTCTTC
V gene: TRBV9; J gene: TRBJ1-1; D gene: TRBD1; clone size: .; CDR3 protein: CASSSGGAEAFF; CDR3 DNA: TGTGCCAGCAGCTCAGGGGGAGCTGAAGCTTTCTTT
V gene: TRBV4-1; J gene: TRBJ2-7; D gene: TRBD1; clone size: .; CDR3 protein: CASSQEFGTGASYEQYF; CDR3 DNA: TGCGCCAGCAGCCAAGAGTTTGGGACAGGGGCTTCCTACGAGCAGTACTTC
V gene: TRBV29-1; J gene: TRBJ1-2; D gene: .; clone size: .; CDR3 protein: CSVESEPDGYTF; CDR3 DNA: TGCAGCGTTGAGTCCGAACCTGATGGCTACACCTTC
V gene: TRBV13; J gene: TRBJ2-7; D gene: .; clone size: once; CDR3 protein: CASSLSLAETYEQYF; CDR3 DNA: TGTGCCAGCAGCTTAAGTCTGGCGGAAACCTACGAGCAGTACTTC
V gene: TRBV7-3; J gene: TRBJ2-3; D gene: TRBD2; clone size: .; CDR3 protein: CASSSSGSTDTQYF; CDR3 DNA: TGTGCCAGCAGCTCTAGCGGGAGCACAGATACGCAGTATTTT
V gene: TRBV27; J gene: TRBJ1-2; D gene: .; clone size: .; CDR3 protein: CATRGEAWGYGYTF; CDR3 DNA: TGTGCCACTCGCGGGGAGGCCTGGGGATATGGCTACACCTTC
V gene: TRBV19; J gene: TRBJ1-2; D gene: .; clone size: .; CDR3 protein: CASHLGNNYGYTF; CDR3 DNA: TGTGCCAGCCACCTGGGGAATAACTATGGCTACACCTTC
V gene: TRBV6-5; J gene: TRBJ2-5; D gene: .; clone size: .; CDR3 protein: CASSYGGSPGETQYF; CDR3 DNA: TGTGCCAGCAGTTACGGCGGTAGCCCCGGAGAGACCCAGTACTTC
V gene: TRBV2; J gene: TRBJ2-6; D gene: TRBD1; clone size: .; CDR3 protein: CASSVQPPGQTDSGANVLTF; CDR3 DNA: TGTGCCAGCAGTGTCCAGCCCCCGGGACAGACAGACTCTGGGGCCAACGTCCTGACTTTC
V gene: TRBV7-3; J gene: TRBJ1-1; D gene: TRBD1; clone size: .; CDR3 protein: CASSARQGTNTEAFF; CDR3 DNA: TGTGCCAGCAGCGCCCGACAGGGGACGAACACTGAAGCTTTCTTT
V gene: TRBV27; J gene: TRBJ2-2; D gene: TRBD1; clone size: .; CDR3 protein: CASSFEGQLSAGELFF; CDR3 DNA: TGTGCCAGCAGTTTCGAGGGACAGCTTTCCGCCGGGGAGCTGTTTTTT